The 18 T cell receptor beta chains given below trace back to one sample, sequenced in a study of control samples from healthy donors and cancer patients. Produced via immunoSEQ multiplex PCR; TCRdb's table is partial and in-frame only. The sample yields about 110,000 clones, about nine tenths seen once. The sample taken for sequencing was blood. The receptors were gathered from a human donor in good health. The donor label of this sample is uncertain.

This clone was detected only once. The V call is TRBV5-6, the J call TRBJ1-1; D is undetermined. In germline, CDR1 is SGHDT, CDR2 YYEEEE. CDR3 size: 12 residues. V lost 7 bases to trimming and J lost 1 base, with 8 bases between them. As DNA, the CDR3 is TGTGCCAGCTTCGAAGGGAACACTGAAGCTTTCTTT. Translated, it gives CASFEGNTEAFF.

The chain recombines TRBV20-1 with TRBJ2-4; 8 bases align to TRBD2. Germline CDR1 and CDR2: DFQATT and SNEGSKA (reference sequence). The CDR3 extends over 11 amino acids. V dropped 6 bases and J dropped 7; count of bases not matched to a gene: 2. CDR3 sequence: CSAREGNIQYF. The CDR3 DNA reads TGCAGTGCCCGGGAGGGGAACATTCAGTACTTC.

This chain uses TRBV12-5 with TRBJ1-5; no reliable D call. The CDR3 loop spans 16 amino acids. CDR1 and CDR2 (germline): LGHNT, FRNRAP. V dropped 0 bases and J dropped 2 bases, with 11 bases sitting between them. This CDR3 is CASGLVLGDGNQPQHF. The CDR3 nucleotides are TGTGCTAGTGGTTTGGTACTGGGAGACGGCAATCAGCCCCAGCATTTT.

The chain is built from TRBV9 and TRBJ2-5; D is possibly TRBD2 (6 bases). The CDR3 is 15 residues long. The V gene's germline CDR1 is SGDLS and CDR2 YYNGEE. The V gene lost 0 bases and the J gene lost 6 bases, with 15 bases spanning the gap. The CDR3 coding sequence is TGTGCCAGCAGCGTAGCGGGGGAGACCCGACAGACCCAGTACTTC. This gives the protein CASSVAGETRQTQYF. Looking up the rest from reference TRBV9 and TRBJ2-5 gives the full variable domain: DSGVTQTPKHLITATGQRVTLRCSPRSGDLSVYWYQQSLDQGLQFLIQYYNGEERAKGNILERFSAQQFPDLHSELNLSSLELGDSALYFCASSVAGETRQTQYFGPGTRLLVL.

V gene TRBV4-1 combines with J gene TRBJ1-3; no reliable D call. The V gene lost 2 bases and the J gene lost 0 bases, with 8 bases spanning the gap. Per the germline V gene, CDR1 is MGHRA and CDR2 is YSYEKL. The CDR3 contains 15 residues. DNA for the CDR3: TGCGCCAGCAGCCAACCTACGGCCTCTGGAAACACCATATATTTT. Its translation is CASSQPTASGNTIYF.

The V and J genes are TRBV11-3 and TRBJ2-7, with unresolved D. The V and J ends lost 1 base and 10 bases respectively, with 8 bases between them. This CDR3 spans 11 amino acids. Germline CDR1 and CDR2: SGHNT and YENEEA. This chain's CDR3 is CASSLVTAQYF. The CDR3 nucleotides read TGTGCCAGCAGCTTAGTCACAGCACAGTACTTC.

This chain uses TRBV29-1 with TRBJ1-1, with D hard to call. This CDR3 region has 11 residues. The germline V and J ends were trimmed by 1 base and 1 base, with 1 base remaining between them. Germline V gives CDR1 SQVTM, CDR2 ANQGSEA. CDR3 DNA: TGCAGCGTTGAAGCGAACACTGAAGCTTTCTTT. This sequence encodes CSVEANTEAFF.

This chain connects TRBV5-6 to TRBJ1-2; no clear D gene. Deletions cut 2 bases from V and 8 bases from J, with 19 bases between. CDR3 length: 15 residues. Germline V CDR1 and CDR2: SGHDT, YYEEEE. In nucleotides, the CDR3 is TGTGCCAGCAGCTTAAGTATTTCGGGGTCACGCGGCTACACCTTC. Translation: CASSLSISGSRGYTF.

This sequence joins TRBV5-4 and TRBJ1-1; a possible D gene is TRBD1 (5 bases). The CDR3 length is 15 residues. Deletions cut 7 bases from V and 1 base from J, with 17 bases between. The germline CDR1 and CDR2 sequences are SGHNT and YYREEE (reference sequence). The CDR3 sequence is CASGDSGRANTEAFF. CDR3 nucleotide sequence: TGTGCCAGCGGTGATTCGGGCAGGGCGAACACTGAAGCTTTCTTT. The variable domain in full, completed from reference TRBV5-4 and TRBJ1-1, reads ETGVTQSPTHLIKTRGQQVTLRCSSQSGHNTVSWYQQALGQGPQFIFQYYREEENGRGNFPPRFSGLQFPNYSSELNVNALELDDSALYLCASGDSGRANTEAFFGQGTRLTVV.

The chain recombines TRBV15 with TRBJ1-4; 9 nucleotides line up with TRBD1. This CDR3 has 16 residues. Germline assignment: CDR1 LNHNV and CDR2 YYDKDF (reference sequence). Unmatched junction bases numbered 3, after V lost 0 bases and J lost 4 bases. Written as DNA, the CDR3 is TGTGCCACCAGCAGAGATGGGGGACAGGGTAATGAAAAACTGTTTTTT. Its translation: CATSRDGGQGNEKLFF.

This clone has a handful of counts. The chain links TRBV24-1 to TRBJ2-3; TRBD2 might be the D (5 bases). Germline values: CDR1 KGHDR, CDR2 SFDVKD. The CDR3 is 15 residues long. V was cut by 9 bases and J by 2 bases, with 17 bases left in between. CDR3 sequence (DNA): TGTGCCACCCGGCCCGGGGAAGGAGACACAGATACGCAGTATTTT. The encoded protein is CATRPGEGDTDTQYF.

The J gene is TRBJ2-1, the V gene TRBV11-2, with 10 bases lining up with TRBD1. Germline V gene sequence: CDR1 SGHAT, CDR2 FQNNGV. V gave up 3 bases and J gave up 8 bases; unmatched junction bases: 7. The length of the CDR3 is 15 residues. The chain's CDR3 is CASSFRDRGIDEQFF. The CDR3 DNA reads TGTGCCAGCAGCTTCCGGGACAGGGGTATCGATGAGCAGTTCTTC.

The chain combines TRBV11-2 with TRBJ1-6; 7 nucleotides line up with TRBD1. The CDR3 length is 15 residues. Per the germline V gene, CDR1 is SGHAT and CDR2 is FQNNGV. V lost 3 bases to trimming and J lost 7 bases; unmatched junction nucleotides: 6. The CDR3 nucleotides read TGTGCCAGCAGCTTTTCGGGGACAGACAATTCACCCCTCCACTTT. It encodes CASSFSGTDNSPLHF. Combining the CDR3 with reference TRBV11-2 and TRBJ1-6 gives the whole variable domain EAGVAQSPRYKIIEKRQSVAFWCNPISGHATLYWYQQILGQGPKLLIQFQNNGVVDDSQLPKDRFSAERLKGVDSTLKIQPAKLEDSAVYLCASSFSGTDNSPLHFGNGTRLTVT.

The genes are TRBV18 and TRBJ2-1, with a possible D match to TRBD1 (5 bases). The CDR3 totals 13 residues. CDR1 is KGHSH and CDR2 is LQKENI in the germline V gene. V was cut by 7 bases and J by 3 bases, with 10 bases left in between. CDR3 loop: CASFRADYNEQFF. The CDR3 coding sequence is TGTGCCAGCTTCAGGGCGGACTACAATGAGCAGTTCTTC.

CDR3 in amino acids: CASRPLQGPGNYGYTF. The CDR3 nucleotides read TGTGCCAGCAGGCCGTTACAGGGGCCCGGGAACTATGGCTACACCTTC. This chain connects TRBV5-8 to TRBJ1-2; TRBD1 agrees at 7 bases. Germline V gene lookup returns CDR1 SGHTS and CDR2 YDEGEE. J lost 2 bases, V lost 5 bases, and 12 bases had no gene match. The CDR3 length is 16 residues.

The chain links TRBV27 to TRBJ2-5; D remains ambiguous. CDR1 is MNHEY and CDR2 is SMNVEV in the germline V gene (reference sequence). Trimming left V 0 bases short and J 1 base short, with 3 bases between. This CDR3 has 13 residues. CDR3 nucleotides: TGTGCCAGCAGTTTATCAGCCCAAGAGACCCAGTACTTC. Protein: CASSLSAQETQYF.

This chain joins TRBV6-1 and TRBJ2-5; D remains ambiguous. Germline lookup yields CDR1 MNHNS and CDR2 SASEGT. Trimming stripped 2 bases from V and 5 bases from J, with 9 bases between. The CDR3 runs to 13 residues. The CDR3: CASSEQGYETQYF. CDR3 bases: TGTGCCAGCAGTGAACAAGGGTACGAGACCCAGTACTTC.

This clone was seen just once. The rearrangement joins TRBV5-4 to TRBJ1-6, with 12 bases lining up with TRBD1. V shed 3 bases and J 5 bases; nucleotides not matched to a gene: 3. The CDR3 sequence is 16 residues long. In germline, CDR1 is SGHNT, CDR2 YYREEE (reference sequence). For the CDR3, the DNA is TGTGCCAGCAGCTCGGGACAGGGGGCTAATAATTCACCCCTCCACTTT. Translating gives CASSSGQGANNSPLHF. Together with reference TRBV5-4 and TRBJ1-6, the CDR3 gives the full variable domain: ETGVTQSPTHLIKTRGQQVTLRCSSQSGHNTVSWYQQALGQGPQFIFQYYREEENGRGNFPPRFSGLQFPNYSSELNVNALELDDSALYLCASSSGQGANNSPLHFGNGTRLTVT.